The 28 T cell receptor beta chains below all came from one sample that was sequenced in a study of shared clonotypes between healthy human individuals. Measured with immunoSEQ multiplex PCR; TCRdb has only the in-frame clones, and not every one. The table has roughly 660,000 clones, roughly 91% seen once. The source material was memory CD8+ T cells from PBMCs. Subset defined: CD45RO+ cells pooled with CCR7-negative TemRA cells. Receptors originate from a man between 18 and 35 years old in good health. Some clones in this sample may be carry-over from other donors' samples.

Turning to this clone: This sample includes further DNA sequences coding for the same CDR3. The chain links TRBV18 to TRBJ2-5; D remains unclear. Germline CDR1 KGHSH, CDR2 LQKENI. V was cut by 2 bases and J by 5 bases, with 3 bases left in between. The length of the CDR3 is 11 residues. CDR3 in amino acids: CASSPGETQYF. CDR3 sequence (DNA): TGTGCCAGCTCACCAGGGGAGACCCAGTACTTC.

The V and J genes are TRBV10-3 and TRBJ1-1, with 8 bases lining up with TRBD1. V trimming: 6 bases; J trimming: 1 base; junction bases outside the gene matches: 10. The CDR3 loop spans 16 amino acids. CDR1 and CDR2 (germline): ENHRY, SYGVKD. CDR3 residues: CAIRGVVGTGNTEAFF. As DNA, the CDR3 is TGTGCCATCAGGGGGGTCGTAGGGACAGGGAACACTGAAGCTTTCTTT.

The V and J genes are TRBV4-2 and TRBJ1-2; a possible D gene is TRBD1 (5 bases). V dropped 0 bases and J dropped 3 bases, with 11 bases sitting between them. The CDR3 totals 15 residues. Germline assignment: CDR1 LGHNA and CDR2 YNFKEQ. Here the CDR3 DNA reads TGTGCCAGCAGCCAAGATCGAGGGGACCACTATGGCTACACCTTC. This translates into CASSQDRGDHYGYTF.

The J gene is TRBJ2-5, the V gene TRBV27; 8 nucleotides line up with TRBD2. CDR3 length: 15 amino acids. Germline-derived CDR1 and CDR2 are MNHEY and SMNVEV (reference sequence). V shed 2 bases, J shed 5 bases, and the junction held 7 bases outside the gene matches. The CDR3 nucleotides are TGTGCCAGCAGTTTAACGGGACTAGGGGTTGAGACCCAGTACTTC. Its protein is CASSLTGLGVETQYF.

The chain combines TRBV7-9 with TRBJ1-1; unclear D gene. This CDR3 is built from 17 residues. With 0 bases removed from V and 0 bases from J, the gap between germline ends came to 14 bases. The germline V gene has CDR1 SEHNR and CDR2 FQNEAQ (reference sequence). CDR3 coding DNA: TGTGCCAGCAGCTTAGCTCCGGAAACCTATCTGAACACTGAAGCTTTCTTT. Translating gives CASSLAPETYLNTEAFF.

In DNA, the CDR3 is TGTGCCAGCAGTTACGGGACAGGGGGTGGCTACACCTTC. It is translated as CASSYGTGGGYTF. The chain recombines TRBV6-5 with TRBJ1-2, with 11 nucleotides matching TRBD1. The CDR3 spans 13 residues. Trimming at V came to 2 bases and at J to 7 bases, leaving 0 bases not matched to a gene. From germline, CDR1 is MNHEY and CDR2 SVGAGI.

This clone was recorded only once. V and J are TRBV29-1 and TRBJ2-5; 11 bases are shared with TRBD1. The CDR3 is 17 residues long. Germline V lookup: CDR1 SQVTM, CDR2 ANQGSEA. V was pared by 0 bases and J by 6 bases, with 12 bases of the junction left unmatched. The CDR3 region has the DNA TGCAGCGTTGAAGAGGCAACCTGGGACAGGGGGAAAAAGACCCAGTACTTC. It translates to CSVEEATWDRGKKTQYF.

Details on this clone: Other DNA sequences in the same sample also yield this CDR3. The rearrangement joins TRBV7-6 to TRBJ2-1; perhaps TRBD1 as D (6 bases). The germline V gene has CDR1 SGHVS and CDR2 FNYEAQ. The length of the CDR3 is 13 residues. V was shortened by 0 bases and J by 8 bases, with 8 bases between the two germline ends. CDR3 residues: CASSLAGGDEQFF. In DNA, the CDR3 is TGTGCCAGCAGCTTAGCAGGGGGAGATGAGCAGTTCTTC.

The CDR3 here is CASSQVVPAWDTPNEKLFF. The CDR3 nucleotides are TGCGCCAGCAGCCAAGTCGTGCCGGCATGGGACACACCCAATGAAAAACTGTTTTTT. This rearrangement joins TRBV4-1 to TRBJ1-4; TRBD1 might be the D (6 bases). There are 19 residues in the CDR3. Germline V gene sequence: CDR1 MGHRA, CDR2 YSYEKL. The ends were cut back, 1 base at V and 5 bases at J, with 23 bases in the middle.

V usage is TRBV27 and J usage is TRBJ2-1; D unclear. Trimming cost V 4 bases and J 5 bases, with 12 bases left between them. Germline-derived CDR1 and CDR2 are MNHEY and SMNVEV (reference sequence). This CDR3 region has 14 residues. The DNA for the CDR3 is TGTGCCAGCAGTTCCCCTTATCATAACAATGAGCAGTTCTTC. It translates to CASSSPYHNNEQFF.

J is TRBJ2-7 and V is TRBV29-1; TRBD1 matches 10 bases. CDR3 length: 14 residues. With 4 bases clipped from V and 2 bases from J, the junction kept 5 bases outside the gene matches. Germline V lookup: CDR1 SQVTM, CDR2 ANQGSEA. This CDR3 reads CSVAWDRGAYEQYF. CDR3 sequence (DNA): TGCAGCGTTGCATGGGACAGGGGAGCCTACGAGCAGTACTTC.

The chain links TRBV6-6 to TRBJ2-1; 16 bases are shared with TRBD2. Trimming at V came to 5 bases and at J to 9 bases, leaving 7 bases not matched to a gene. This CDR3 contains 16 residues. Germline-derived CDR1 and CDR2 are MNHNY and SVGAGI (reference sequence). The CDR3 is CASSGTSGRAVFEQFF. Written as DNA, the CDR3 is TGTGCCAGCAGTGGGACTAGCGGGAGGGCCGTGTTTGAGCAGTTCTTC.

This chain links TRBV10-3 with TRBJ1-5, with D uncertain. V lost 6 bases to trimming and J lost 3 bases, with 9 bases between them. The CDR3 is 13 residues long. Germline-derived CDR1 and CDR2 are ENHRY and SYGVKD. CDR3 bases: TGTGCCATCAGGTCGATGGACAATCAGCCCCAGCATTTT. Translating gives CAIRSMDNQPQHF.

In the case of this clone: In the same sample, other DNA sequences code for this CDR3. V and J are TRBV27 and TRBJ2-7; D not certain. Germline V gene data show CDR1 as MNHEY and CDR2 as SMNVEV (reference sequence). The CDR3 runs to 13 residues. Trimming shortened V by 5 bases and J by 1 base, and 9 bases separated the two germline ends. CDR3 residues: CASSPRQSYEQYF. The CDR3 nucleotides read TGTGCCAGCAGTCCGAGGCAGTCCTACGAGCAGTACTTC.

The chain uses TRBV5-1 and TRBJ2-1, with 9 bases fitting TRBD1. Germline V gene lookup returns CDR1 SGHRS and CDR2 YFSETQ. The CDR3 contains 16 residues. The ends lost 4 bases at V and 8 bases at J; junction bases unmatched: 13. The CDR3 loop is CASSGPGQGGIHEQFF. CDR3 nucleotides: TGCGCCAGCAGCGGACCGGGACAGGGAGGCATCCATGAGCAGTTCTTC.

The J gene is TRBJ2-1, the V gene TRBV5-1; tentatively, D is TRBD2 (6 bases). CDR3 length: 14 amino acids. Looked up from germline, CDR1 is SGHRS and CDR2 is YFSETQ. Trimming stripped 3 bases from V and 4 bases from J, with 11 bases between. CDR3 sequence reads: CASSSGSGYNEQFF. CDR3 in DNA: TGCGCCAGCAGCTCGGGTAGCGGTTACAATGAGCAGTTCTTC.

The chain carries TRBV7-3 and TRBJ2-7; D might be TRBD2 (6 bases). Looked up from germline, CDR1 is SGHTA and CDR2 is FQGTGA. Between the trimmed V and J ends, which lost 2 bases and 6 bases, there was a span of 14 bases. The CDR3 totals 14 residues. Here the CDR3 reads CASSLLVGRGEQYF. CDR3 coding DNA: TGTGCCAGCAGCTTACTAGTTGGGCGGGGCGAGCAGTACTTC.

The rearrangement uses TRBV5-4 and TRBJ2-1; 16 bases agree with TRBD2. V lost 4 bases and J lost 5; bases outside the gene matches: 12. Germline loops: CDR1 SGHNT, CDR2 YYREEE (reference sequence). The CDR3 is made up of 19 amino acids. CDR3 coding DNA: TGTGCCAGCAGCGGGGGACTAGCGGGAGGGCCGGGGATAGACAATGAGCAGTTCTTC. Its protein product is CASSGGLAGGPGIDNEQFF.

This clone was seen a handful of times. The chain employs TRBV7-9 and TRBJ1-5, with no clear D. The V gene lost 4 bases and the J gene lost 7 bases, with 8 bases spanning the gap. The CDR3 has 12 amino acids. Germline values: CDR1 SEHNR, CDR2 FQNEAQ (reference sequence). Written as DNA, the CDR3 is TGTGCCAGCAGCTCTGGGCCCCAGCCCCAGCATTTT. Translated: CASSSGPQPQHF.

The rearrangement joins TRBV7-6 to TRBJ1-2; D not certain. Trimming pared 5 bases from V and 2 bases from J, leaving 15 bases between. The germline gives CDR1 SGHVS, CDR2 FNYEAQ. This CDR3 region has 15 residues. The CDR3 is CASSPRPGGNYGYTF. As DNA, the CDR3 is TGTGCCAGCAGCCCCCGCCCCGGAGGCAACTATGGCTACACCTTC.

The CDR3: CASSYLRGGNQPQHF. The DNA of the CDR3 is TGTGCCAGCAGTTACTTGCGGGGAGGCAATCAGCCCCAGCATTTT. The rearrangement uses TRBV6-5 and TRBJ1-5; D remains unclear. Trimming shortened V by 1 base and J by 2 bases, and 9 bases separated the two germline ends. Looked up from germline, CDR1 is MNHEY and CDR2 is SVGAGI. This CDR3 is built from 15 residues.

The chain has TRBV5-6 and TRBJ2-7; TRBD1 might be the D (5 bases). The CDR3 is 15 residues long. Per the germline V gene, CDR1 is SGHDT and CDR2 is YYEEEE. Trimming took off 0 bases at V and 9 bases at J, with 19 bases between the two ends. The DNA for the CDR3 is TGTGCCAGCAGCTTGGGTGGGGCCAAACATTTTGGGCAGTACTTC. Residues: CASSLGGAKHFGQYF. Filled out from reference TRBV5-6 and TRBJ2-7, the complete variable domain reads DAGVTQSPTHLIKTRGQQVTLRCSPKSGHDTVSWYQQALGQGPQFIFQYYEEEERQRGNFPDRFSGHQFPNYSSELNVNALLLGDSALYLCASSLGGAKHFGQYFGPGTRLTVT.

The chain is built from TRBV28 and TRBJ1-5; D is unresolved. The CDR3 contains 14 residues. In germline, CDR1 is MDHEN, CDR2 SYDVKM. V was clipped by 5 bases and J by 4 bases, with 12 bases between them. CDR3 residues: CASSPWVVNQPQHF. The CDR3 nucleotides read TGTGCCAGCAGTCCCTGGGTGGTTAATCAGCCCCAGCATTTT.

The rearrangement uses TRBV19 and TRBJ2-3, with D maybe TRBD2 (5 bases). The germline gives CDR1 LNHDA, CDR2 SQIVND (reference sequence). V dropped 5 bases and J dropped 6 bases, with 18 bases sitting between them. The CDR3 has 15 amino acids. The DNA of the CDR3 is TGTGCCAGTAGTTCCCAACTAGATTTGTTGGATACGCAGTATTTT. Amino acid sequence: CASSSQLDLLDTQYF. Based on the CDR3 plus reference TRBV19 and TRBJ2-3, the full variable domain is DGGITQSPKYLFRKEGQNVTLSCEQNLNHDAMYWYRQDPGQGLRLIYYSQIVNDFQKGDIAEGYSVSREKKESFPLTVTSAQKNPTAFYLCASSSQLDLLDTQYFGPGTRLTVL.

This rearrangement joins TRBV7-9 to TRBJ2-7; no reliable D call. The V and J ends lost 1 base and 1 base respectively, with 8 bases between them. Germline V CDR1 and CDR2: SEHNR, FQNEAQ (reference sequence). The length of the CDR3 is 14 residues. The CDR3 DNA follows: TGTGCCAGCAGCTTAGGTGGACCTTCCTACGAGCAGTACTTC. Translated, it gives CASSLGGPSYEQYF.

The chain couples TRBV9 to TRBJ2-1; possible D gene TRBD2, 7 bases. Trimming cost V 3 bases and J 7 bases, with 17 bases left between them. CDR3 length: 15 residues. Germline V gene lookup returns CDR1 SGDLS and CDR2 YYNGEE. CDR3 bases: TGTGCCAGCAGCGCCCTTACGGGGGGCGCAAATGAGCAGTTCTTC. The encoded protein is CASSALTGGANEQFF.

CDR3 DNA sequence: TGTGCCAGCAGTTTATCTATCGTGGGGAACACTGAAGCTTTCTTT. It codes for CASSLSIVGNTEAFF. V is TRBV27 and J is TRBJ1-1; no clear D. V was pared by 0 bases and J by 1 base, with 9 bases between. The germline V gene has CDR1 MNHEY and CDR2 SMNVEV (reference sequence). The CDR3 sequence is 15 residues long.

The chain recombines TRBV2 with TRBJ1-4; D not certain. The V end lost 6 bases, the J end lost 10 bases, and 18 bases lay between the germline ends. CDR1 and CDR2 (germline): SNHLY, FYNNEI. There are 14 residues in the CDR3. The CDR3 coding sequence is TGTGCCAGCAGCGTTACAAGGAATGTTGGAAAACTGTTTTTT. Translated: CASSVTRNVGKLFF.